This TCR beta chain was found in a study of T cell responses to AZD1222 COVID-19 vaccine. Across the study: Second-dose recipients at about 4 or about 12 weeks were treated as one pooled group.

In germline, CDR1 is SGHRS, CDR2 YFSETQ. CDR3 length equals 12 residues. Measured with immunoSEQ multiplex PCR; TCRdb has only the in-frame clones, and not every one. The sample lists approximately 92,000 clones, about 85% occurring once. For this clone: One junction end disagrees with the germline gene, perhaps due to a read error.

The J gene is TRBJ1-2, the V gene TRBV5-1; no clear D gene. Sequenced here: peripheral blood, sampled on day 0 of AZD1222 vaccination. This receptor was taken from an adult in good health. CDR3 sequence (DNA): TGTGCCAGCAGCCCGAACTACTATGGCTACACCTTC. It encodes CASSPNYYGYTF. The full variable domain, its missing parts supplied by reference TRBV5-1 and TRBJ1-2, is KAGVTQTPRYLIKTRGQQVTLSCSPISGHRSVSWYQQTPGQGLQFLFEYFSETQRNKGNFPGRFSGRQFSNSRSEMNVSTLELGDSALYLCASSPNYYGYTFGSGTRLTVV.